One and the same sample provided the 31 T cell receptor beta chains below, sequenced in a study of cytomegalovirus exposure and HLA in healthy donors. 60 Vbeta and 13 Jbeta primers were used in PCR. TCRdb's table, derived via immunoSEQ multiplex PCR, lists solely in-frame clones and lacks some. The sample contains 130,000 or so clones, roughly 70% of which appear only once. Sequencing input: PBMCs. The source is a man aged 35 to 55 in good health and CMV-seropositive.

The table lists this clone with a few counts. The V call is TRBV27, the J call TRBJ2-2, with 11 bases aligning to TRBD2. This CDR3 is 17 amino acids long. Germline CDR1 MNHEY, CDR2 SMNVEV (reference sequence). Trimming took 6 bases from V and 6 from J; bases not matched to a gene: 12. CDR3 nucleotide sequence: TGTGCCAGCAGACCTATGGGACTAGCGGAATGGCCCGGGGAGCTGTTTTTT. Its protein is CASRPMGLAEWPGELFF.

The CDR3 region is CASRQGAYGNTIYF. Here the CDR3 DNA reads TGTGCCAGCAGACAGGGGGCGTATGGAAACACCATATATTTT. V gene TRBV6-6 combines with J gene TRBJ1-3; 9 bases are a match to TRBD1. CDR3 length equals 14 residues. V lost 6 bases, J lost 3 bases, and 3 bases stayed unmatched. The germline CDR1 and CDR2 sequences are MNHNY and SVGAGI (reference sequence).

The J gene is TRBJ1-3, the V gene TRBV9; 7 positions agree with TRBD1. Germline V gives CDR1 SGDLS, CDR2 YYNGEE. V was clipped by 0 bases and J by 0 bases; unmatched bases: 9. The CDR3 contains 18 residues. CDR3 coding DNA: TGTGCCAGCAGCGTAGGAACAGGGGAGATGGGCTCTGGAAACACCATATATTTT. Translated: CASSVGTGEMGSGNTIYF.

The V call is TRBV27, the J call TRBJ2-4, with 7 bases aligning to TRBD1. The length of the CDR3 is 14 residues. Germline V lookup: CDR1 MNHEY, CDR2 SMNVEV (reference sequence). The junction had 9 bases not matched to a gene; V was cut back by 4 bases and J by 9 bases. The CDR3 is CASSSPGQASIQYF. The CDR3 DNA reads TGTGCCAGCAGTTCTCCCGGACAGGCGAGCATTCAGTACTTC.

The CDR3 loop reads CASSPYRAGAGEQYF. Written as DNA, the CDR3 is TGTGCCAGCAGCCCCTATAGGGCGGGGGCGGGAGAGCAGTACTTC. J is TRBJ2-7 and V is TRBV7-8; the D gene is possibly TRBD2 (7 bases). Deletions cut 5 bases from V and 7 bases from J, with 21 bases between. The CDR3 loop spans 15 amino acids. Germline V gene data show CDR1 as SGHVS and CDR2 as FQNEAQ. Supplemented by reference TRBV7-8 and TRBJ2-7, the full variable domain reads GAGVSQSPRYKVAKRGQDVALRCDPISGHVSLFWYQQALGQGPEFLTYFQNEAQLDKSGLPSDRFFAERPEGSVSTLKIQRTQQEDSAVYLCASSPYRAGAGEQYFGPGTRLTVT.

This rearrangement joins TRBV7-6 to TRBJ2-1; 11 bases align to TRBD2. CDR1 and CDR2 from the germline V gene are SGHVS and FNYEAQ. The CDR3 is made up of 15 amino acids. The J segment lost 8 bases and the V segment lost 1 base, leaving 4 bases of the junction unmatched. The CDR3 loop reads CASSLGSGRADEQFF. For the CDR3, the DNA is TGTGCCAGCAGCTTAGGTAGCGGGAGGGCCGATGAGCAGTTCTTC.

This clone was counted a few times. The chain recombines TRBV28 with TRBJ1-2; D gene unclear. The V gene lost 8 bases and the J gene lost 4 bases, with 8 bases spanning the gap. This CDR3 comprises 11 residues. Per the germline V gene, CDR1 is MDHEN and CDR2 is SYDVKM. CDR3 protein: CASYSGYGYTF. The DNA of the CDR3 is TGTGCCAGCTATTCGGGCTATGGCTACACCTTC.

This clone was observed once. The chain recombines TRBV4-1 with TRBJ2-5; D is unresolved. The germline CDR1 and CDR2 sequences are MGHRA and YSYEKL. V was pared by 5 bases and J by 4 bases, with 17 bases between. This CDR3 has 15 residues. The DNA for the CDR3 is TGCGCCAGCAGCGACCAAGCAGGAATTGTAGAGACCCAGTACTTC. This encodes CASSDQAGIVETQYF.

This rearrangement joins TRBV7-8 to TRBJ1-1, with D possibly matching TRBD1 (6 bases). The CDR3 covers 12 residues. Germline values: CDR1 SGHVS, CDR2 FQNEAQ. The V end lost 9 bases, the J end lost 4 bases, and 12 bases lay between the germline ends. The CDR3 loop reads CASGQYFTEAFF. CDR3 sequence (DNA): TGTGCCAGTGGACAGTATTTCACTGAAGCTTTCTTT.

This chain uses TRBV10-1 with TRBJ2-3; TRBD2 matches at 10 bases. The CDR3 extends over 16 amino acids. The germline gives CDR1 WNHNN, CDR2 SYGVQD (reference sequence). The V and J ends lost 2 bases and 0 bases, in that order; junction bases with no gene match: 2. In nucleotides, the CDR3 is TGCGCCAGCAGTGAGATGACTAGCGGGAGCACAGATACGCAGTATTTT. It codes for CASSEMTSGSTDTQYF.

The V and J genes are TRBV6-1 and TRBJ2-3; 12 bases agree with TRBD1. The CDR3 consists of 15 residues. J gave up 2 bases and V 6 bases, and 3 bases lay outside the gene matches. Germline V gene sequence: CDR1 MNHNS, CDR2 SASEGT. DNA for the CDR3: TGTGCCAGCAGAATGGGACAGGGGGCCACAGATACGCAGTATTTT. The encoded protein is CASRMGQGATDTQYF.

This sequence joins TRBV6-1 and TRBJ1-4; D unresolved. CDR1 is MNHNS, CDR2 SASEGT, per germline. V shed 4 bases and J shed 10 bases, with 7 bases lying between them. The CDR3 has 11 residues. The CDR3 nucleotides read TGTGCCAGCAGTGCCCTTGTAAAACTGTTTTTT. Amino acids: CASSALVKLFF.

The V and J genes are TRBV27 and TRBJ1-2; 7 bases agree with TRBD1. V trimming: 5 bases; J trimming: 7 bases; junction bases outside the gene matches: 10. This CDR3 contains 14 residues. Germline lookup yields CDR1 MNHEY and CDR2 SMNVEV (reference sequence). The DNA of the CDR3 is TGTGCCAGCAGTCCCGAGACAGGGCTTACTGGCTACACCTTC. Residues: CASSPETGLTGYTF.

This chain links TRBV30 with TRBJ1-5; 7 nucleotides line up with TRBD1. The CDR3 length is 16 residues. The J segment lost 1 base and the V segment lost 1 base, leaving 7 bases of the junction unmatched. Germline-derived CDR1 and CDR2 are GTSNPN and SVGIG (reference sequence). CDR3 coding DNA: TGTGCCTGGAGTGGGGAGACAGGGAGAAGCAATCAGCCCCAGCATTTT. Translated, it gives CAWSGETGRSNQPQHF.

V is TRBV19 and J is TRBJ2-7; the match to TRBD1 covers 11 bases. Germline V lookup: CDR1 LNHDA, CDR2 SQIVND (reference sequence). The CDR3 loop spans 15 amino acids. V gave up 0 bases and J gave up 5 bases; unmatched junction bases: 3. The CDR3: CASSIERTGGHEQYF. Here the CDR3 DNA reads TGTGCCAGTAGTATAGAGCGGACAGGGGGCCACGAGCAGTACTTC.

The V and J genes are TRBV7-8 and TRBJ2-2; 11 positions match TRBD2. With V trimmed by 5 bases and J by 4 bases, 9 bases remained unmatched. The CDR3 consists of 17 residues. The germline V gene has CDR1 SGHVS and CDR2 FQNEAQ. The CDR3 coding sequence is TGTGCCAGCAGCGGCTATAGCGGGAGGGCGGCCACCGGGGAGCTGTTTTTT. It translates to CASSGYSGRAATGELFF.

This chain uses TRBV5-6 with TRBJ2-7, with a possible D match to TRBD1 (6 bases). In germline, CDR1 is SGHDT, CDR2 YYEEEE. This CDR3 spans 16 amino acids. The ends were cut back, 0 bases at V and 2 bases at J, with 15 bases in the middle. In DNA form, the CDR3 reads TGTGCCAGCAGCTTGGCCCGGACAGCCATAACCTACGAGCAGTACTTC. It encodes CASSLARTAITYEQYF.

The chain is built from TRBV5-8 and TRBJ1-1; the D gene is possibly TRBD1 (5 bases). Germline V CDR1 and CDR2: SGHTS, YDEGEE. Between the trimmed V and J ends, which lost 4 bases and 5 bases, there was a span of 15 bases. The CDR3 has 14 amino acids. As DNA, the CDR3 is TGTGCCAGCAGCCCCGGGACTTTGGGGACTGAAGCTTTCTTT. This sequence encodes CASSPGTLGTEAFF.

In this sample, this clone turned up once. The chain couples TRBV30 to TRBJ1-1; weak D call: TRBD1 (5 bases). The germline V gene has CDR1 GTSNPN and CDR2 SVGIG (reference sequence). The CDR3 contains 13 residues. V dropped 3 bases and J dropped 6 bases, with 14 bases sitting between them. The CDR3 DNA follows: TGTGCCTGGAGCGTAGGGGTCCCCCCTGAAGCTTTCTTT. It yields the protein CAWSVGVPPEAFF.

The genes are TRBV2 and TRBJ2-2; no reliable D call. The CDR3 has 13 amino acids. Germline CDR1 is SNHLY and CDR2 is FYNNEI. Trimming stripped 5 bases from V and 5 bases from J, with 9 bases between. This CDR3 reads CASSKTATGELFF. CDR3 nucleotides: TGTGCCAGCAGTAAAACAGCAACCGGGGAGCTGTTTTTT. Full variable domain (missing parts from reference TRBV2 and TRBJ2-2): EPEVTQTPSHQVTQMGQEVILRCVPISNHLYFYWYRQILGQKVEFLVSFYNNEISEKSEIFDDQFSVERPDGSNFTLKIRSTKLEDSAMYFCASSKTATGELFFGEGSRLTVL.

The rearrangement joins TRBV5-1 to TRBJ1-1; tentative D call: TRBD1 (6 bases). Trimming took 7 bases from V and 0 from J, leaving 10 bases between them. Germline lookup yields CDR1 SGHRS and CDR2 YFSETQ. The CDR3 consists of 13 residues. The CDR3 DNA reads as TGCGCCAGCGGGGACACCATGAACACTGAAGCTTTCTTT. It translates to CASGDTMNTEAFF.

The rearrangement joins TRBV2 to TRBJ2-5; TRBD1 matches at 7 bases. V was clipped by 7 bases and J by 4 bases; unmatched bases: 24. The CDR3 extends over 19 amino acids. CDR1 and CDR2 from the germline V gene are SNHLY and FYNNEI. Here the CDR3 reads CASTGAVPGQIKMGETQYF. The CDR3 region has the DNA TGTGCCAGCACTGGAGCTGTTCCGGGACAGATCAAAATGGGAGAGACCCAGTACTTC.

The chain has TRBV30 and TRBJ2-3, with 9 bases aligning to TRBD2. This CDR3 contains 15 residues. From germline, CDR1 is GTSNPN and CDR2 SVGIG (reference sequence). J lost 5 bases, V lost 8 bases, and 14 bases had no gene match. CDR3: CAGCLAGGREDTQYF. In DNA, the CDR3 is TGTGCCGGCTGCCTTGCGGGGGGGCGTGAAGATACGCAGTATTTT.

The gene calls are TRBV10-3 and TRBJ1-1; D gene uncertain. This CDR3 spans 14 amino acids. In germline, CDR1 is ENHRY, CDR2 SYGVKD. V lost 6 bases, J lost 0 bases, and 11 bases lay in between. The CDR3 protein is CAIRRTAMNTEAFF. CDR3 coding DNA: TGTGCCATCAGAAGGACTGCTATGAACACTGAAGCTTTCTTT.

This rearrangement joins TRBV19 to TRBJ2-1, with TRBD2 matching 9 bases. Germline trimming cut 6 bases from V and 6 bases from J; bases unmatched to any gene: 21. In germline, CDR1 is LNHDA, CDR2 SQIVND (reference sequence). CDR3 length: 19 amino acids. The CDR3 DNA reads as TGTGCCAGTAGCCCTGGGGGGCCCGGTGGCGGGGGGGGTCTCAATGAGCAGTTCTTC. Encoded protein: CASSPGGPGGGGGLNEQFF.

The chain recombines TRBV2 with TRBJ1-2; TRBD1 aligns across 7 bases. This CDR3 region has 11 residues. CDR1 is SNHLY and CDR2 is FYNNEI in the germline V gene. The ends lost 5 bases at V and 8 bases at J; junction bases unmatched: 2. The CDR3 DNA sequence: TGTGCCAGCAGTTACAGGGGAGGCTACACCTTC. It codes for CASSYRGGYTF.

The chain joins TRBV6-5 to TRBJ1-3, with TRBD1 as a possible D gene (5 bases). Germline loops: CDR1 MNHEY, CDR2 SVGAGI. V was clipped by 3 bases and J by 0 bases, with 9 bases between them. This CDR3 spans 15 amino acids. The chain's CDR3 is CASSYFGGSGNTIYF. DNA of the CDR3: TGTGCCAGCAGTTATTTCGGGGGCTCTGGAAACACCATATATTTT.

This clone has more than one count but fewer than ten. CDR3 loop: CASSLSSTRGGYNEQFF. In DNA, the CDR3 is TGTGCCAGCAGCTTATCAAGTACTAGGGGGGGCTACAATGAGCAGTTCTTC. The gene calls are TRBV7-9 and TRBJ2-1; D is possibly TRBD2 (7 bases). With 2 bases removed from V and 3 bases from J, the gap between germline ends came to 17 bases. Per the germline V gene, CDR1 is SEHNR and CDR2 is FQNEAQ (reference sequence). The CDR3 totals 17 residues.

The chain uses TRBV7-2 and TRBJ2-5, with D possibly TRBD1 on 6 matching bases. CDR3 length: 16 amino acids. Germline assignment: CDR1 SGHTA and CDR2 FQGNSA. V shed 0 bases and J shed 1 base, with 12 bases lying between them. The CDR3: CASSLALLGAQETQYF. CDR3 DNA sequence: TGTGCCAGCAGCTTAGCGCTTTTGGGGGCCCAAGAGACCCAGTACTTC.

V and J are TRBV15 and TRBJ2-2; D is perhaps TRBD1 (5 bases). CDR3 length: 14 residues. CDR1 and CDR2 (germline): LNHNV, YYDKDF (reference sequence). The V gene lost 9 bases and the J gene lost 0 bases, with 11 bases spanning the gap. The CDR3 nucleotides are TGTGCCACTAAGACAGCTGCGAACACCGGGGAGCTGTTTTTT. Its translation: CATKTAANTGELFF.

V is TRBV15 and J is TRBJ2-7, with TRBD1 matching 9 bases. V shed 0 bases and J 4 bases; nucleotides not matched to a gene: 10. The CDR3 is 17 residues long. Germline V gives CDR1 LNHNV, CDR2 YYDKDF (reference sequence). The CDR3 region has the DNA TGTGCCACCAGCAGAGATCCGCCAGGGACAGGGTGGTACGAGCAGTACTTC. It encodes CATSRDPPGTGWYEQYF.